This T cell receptor beta chain stems from a study of shared clonotypes between healthy human individuals. Findings of the study overall: Only blood underwent sampling, and tissue repertoires likely differ.

Remarks on this clone: What it binds is unknown.

Clones were sequenced by immunoSEQ multiplex PCR, and TCRdb holds only the in-frame ones, with some missing. The sample contains about 1.1 million clones, roughly 77% of which appear only once. Per germline, CDR1 LNHDA and CDR2 SQIVND (reference sequence). Trimming cost V 6 bases and J 2 bases, with 10 bases left between them. This CDR3 contains 14 residues. V gene TRBV19 combines with J gene TRBJ1-4, with D maybe TRBD1 (5 bases). The receptor comes from a man aged 18 to 30 in good health. Some clones in this sample may be carry-over from other donors' samples. What was sequenced was memory CD4+ T cells from PBMCs. Sample subset: CD45RA-negative fraction. CDR3 sequence: CASRRGRTNEKLFF. CDR3 nucleotide sequence: TGTGCCAGTAGGCGGGGACGGACTAATGAAAAACTGTTTTTT. Together with reference TRBV19 and TRBJ1-4, the CDR3 gives the full variable domain: DGGITQSPKYLFRKEGQNVTLSCEQNLNHDAMYWYRQDPGQGLRLIYYSQIVNDFQKGDIAEGYSVSREKKESFPLTVTSAQKNPTAFYLCASRRGRTNEKLFFGSGTQLSVL.